This is a list of T cell receptor beta chains from one sample in a study of human T cells and chemical hapten exposure. TCRdb analysed the RACE reads with MiXCR anew, one entry per CDR3 protein. The profile shows 80,000 to 100,000 distinct CDR3 sequences, 27% of them singletons. This material consisted of whole blood, taken in connection with sensitization to the hapten diphenylcyclopropenone (DPC). These receptors came from a man between 40 and 49 years old with alopecia areata. Some clones in this sample may be carry-over from other donors' samples. The CDR3 runs from the conserved cysteine through the conserved F or W. D genes are given only for firm matches. Some rows have no size entry. The others give once, few or many, or a class for an expanded clone.

d_call cdr3_length j_call v_call clone_size cdr3_aa cdr3_nt
TRBD1 15 TRBJ1-5 TRBV20-1 few CSARATGVTSQPQHF TGCAGTGCTAGAGCGACAGGGGTTACCAGTCAGCCCCAGCATTTT
NA 20 TRBJ2-3 TRBV21-1 NA CASSIPTTSGSRNSTDTQYF TGTGCCAGCAGCATCCCAACGACTAGCGGGAGTAGAAATAGCACAGATACGCAGTATTTT
NA 15 TRBJ2-5 TRBV6-2/TRBV6-3 few CASSRGHPPQETQYF TGTGCCAGCAGTCGGGGACATCCGCCGCAAGAGACCCAGTACTTC
TRBD1 15 TRBJ1-1 TRBV5-4 NA CASSSDREVGQKAFF TGTGCCAGCAGCTCCGACAGGGAGGTTGGGCAGAAAGCTTTCTTT
NA 13 TRBJ2-5 TRBV6-5 NA CASSYDRRATQYF TGTGCCAGCAGTTACGACAGGCGGGCGACCCAGTACTTC
NA 14 TRBJ1-1 TRBV13 few CASSLGTMNTEAFF TGTGCCAGCAGCTTAGGTACGATGAACACTGAAGCTTTCTTT
NA 14 TRBJ2-7 TRBV7-2 NA CASSPASFRDEQYF TGTGCCAGCAGCCCAGCCAGCTTCAGGGACGAGCAGTACTTC
NA 16 TRBJ2-2 TRBV28 NA CASSLFAGDVTGELFF TGTGCCAGCAGTTTATTTGCAGGGGATGTCACCGGGGAGCTGTTTTTT
NA 16 TRBJ1-5 TRBV19 NA CASRRDSLYSNQPQHF TGTGCCAGTAGACGTGACAGCCTCTATAGCAATCAGCCCCAGCATTTT
NA 16 TRBJ2-2 TRBV2 NA CASSAGSQGNTGELFF TGTGCCAGCAGTGCGGGCAGCCAGGGGAACACCGGGGAGCTGTTTTTT
NA 10 TRBJ2-3 TRBV11-2 few CASSFGTQYF TGTGCCAGCAGCTTTGGAACGCAGTATTTT
NA 14 TRBJ1-5 TRBV12-3/TRBV12-4 NA CASSPRGSPAPQHF TGTGCCAGCAGTCCTAGGGGGTCCCCTGCGCCCCAGCATTTT
NA 14 TRBJ2-7 TRBV5-1 NA CASSFETSRYEQYF TGCGCCAGCAGCTTTGAGACTAGTAGGTACGAGCAGTACTTC
NA 17 TRBJ2-7 TRBV27 NA CASSLKPPGDHFYEQYF TGTGCCAGCAGTCTAAAACCCCCTGGGGACCACTTCTACGAGCAGTACTTC
TRBD1 16 TRBJ1-2 TRBV6-1 NA CASRRPPGQGAYGDTF TGTGCCAGCAGAAGACCCCCGGGACAGGGGGCATATGGCGACACCTTC
TRBD1 14 TRBJ2-1 TRBV20-1 few CSARVGQGASEQFF TGCAGTGCTAGAGTGGGACAGGGGGCTTCGGAGCAGTTCTTC
TRBD2 15 TRBJ2-5 TRBV20-1 few CSATRLAGGGETQYF TGCAGTGCTACCCGACTAGCGGGAGGAGGAGAGACCCAGTACTTC
NA 15 TRBJ2-1 TRBV20-1 NA CSARNSDRGANEQFF TGCAGTGCTAGGAATAGCGACAGAGGGGCCAATGAGCAGTTCTTC
TRBD1 13 TRBJ1-1 TRBV2 many CASKGTGYTEAFF TGTGCCAGCAAAGGGACAGGTTACACTGAAGCTTTCTTT
NA 15 TRBJ2-3 TRBV7-2 NA CASSAKRSSTDTQYF TGTGCCAGCAGCGCCAAGCGGTCTAGCACAGATACGCAGTATTTT
TRBD2 17 TRBJ2-1 TRBV6-5 many CASSYESGTSGTDEQFF TGTGCCAGCAGTTACGAATCCGGGACTAGCGGGACTGATGAGCAGTTCTTC
TRBD1 16 TRBJ1-6 TRBV13 few CASSSGQELYNSPLHF TGTGCCAGCAGCTCTGGACAGGAGCTCTATAATTCACCCCTCCACTTT
TRBD2 14 TRBJ2-3 TRBV16 many CASIHSGSTDTQYF TGTGCCAGCATCCATAGCGGGAGCACAGATACGCAGTATTTT
NA 15 TRBJ1-1 TRBV18 NA CASSPRPGVNTEAFF TGTGCCAGCTCACCACGTCCAGGGGTGAACACTGAAGCTTTCTTT
TRBD1 15 TRBJ2-1 TRBV5-4 NA CASSLDRGLYNEQFF TGTGCCAGCAGCTTGGACAGGGGGCTGTACAATGAGCAGTTCTTC
TRBD1 15 TRBJ2-1 TRBV5-6 few CASSLLGQGGHEQFF TGTGCCAGCAGCTTGTTGGGACAGGGGGGGCATGAGCAGTTCTTC
NA 15 TRBJ1-2 TRBV11-2 NA CASSDYSPLNYGYTF TGTGCCAGCAGCGACTACAGTCCCCTTAACTATGGCTACACCTTC
TRBD2 18 TRBJ2-2 TRBV14 NA CASSQEGETGGPTGELFF TGTGCCAGCAGCCAAGAAGGGGAGACGGGAGGGCCGACCGGGGAGCTGTTTTTT
TRBD2 17 TRBJ2-6 TRBV11-2 few CASIRLAGTSGANVLTF TGTGCCAGCATCCGACTAGCGGGGACCTCTGGGGCCAACGTCCTGACTTTC
TRBD2 19 TRBJ2-4 TRBV5-1 few CASSFDGTSGMGAKNIQYF TGCGCCAGCAGCTTCGACGGGACTAGCGGGATGGGGGCCAAAAACATTCAGTACTTC
NA 16 TRBJ2-5 TRBV28 few CASSLGPTRSQETQYF TGTGCCAGCAGTTTAGGCCCGACACGATCCCAAGAGACCCAGTACTTC
TRBD1 13 TRBJ1-1 TRBV27 few CASRGQKNTEAFF TGTGCCAGCAGGGGACAGAAGAACACTGAAGCTTTCTTT
NA 15 TRBJ1-3 TRBV6-5 NA CASSLGRLTGNTIYF TGTGCCAGCTCCCTGGGACGGTTAACTGGAAACACCATATATTTT
TRBD2 13 TRBJ2-1 TRBV12-3/TRBV12-4 few CASRGTSGSRQFF TGTGCCAGCAGAGGGACTAGCGGGAGTAGGCAGTTCTTC
NA 13 TRBJ2-7 TRBV27 NA CASSPRPSVEQYF TGTGCCAGCAGTCCCCGGCCCAGCGTCGAGCAGTACTTC
TRBD1 15 TRBJ2-7 TRBV12-3/TRBV12-4 NA CASSPSPGQLYEQYF TGTGCCAGCAGTCCTTCACCGGGACAGCTCTACGAGCAGTACTTC
NA 18 TRBJ2-1 TRBV19 NA CASSIDRGGRSSYNEQFF TGTGCCAGTAGTATAGATCGAGGCGGAAGGAGCTCCTACAATGAGCAGTTCTTC
NA 11 TRBJ2-7 TRBV20-1 NA CSASHPAAQYF TGCAGTGCTAGCCACCCGGCTGCGCAGTACTTC
NA 18 TRBJ1-6 TRBV4-1 NA CASRAKAEGSSYNSPLHF TGCGCCAGCAGAGCCAAGGCAGAAGGAAGCTCCTATAATTCACCCCTCCACTTT
TRBD1 17 TRBJ2-2 TRBV6-2/TRBV6-3 NA CASSYGSDRGPAGELFF TGTGCCAGCAGTTACGGGTCTGACAGGGGTCCGGCCGGGGAGCTGTTTTTT
NA 16 TRBJ1-1 TRBV6-4 few CASRDTGWAPEGEAFF TGTGCCAGCCGGGACACCGGCTGGGCCCCAGAGGGTGAAGCTTTCTTT
NA 16 TRBJ2-6 TRBV15 few CATSRDRDSGANVLTF TGTGCCACCAGCAGAGATCGGGACTCTGGGGCCAACGTCCTGACTTTC
TRBD2 13 TRBJ2-7 TRBV28 NA CASSPRLAGEQYF TGTGCCAGCTCCCCCCGGCTAGCGGGGGAGCAGTACTTC
TRBD1 15 TRBJ2-1 TRBV4-2 few CASSQEGTGNNEQFF TGTGCCAGCAGCCAAGAAGGGACAGGTAACAATGAGCAGTTCTTC
TRBD1 16 TRBJ2-2 TRBV5-1 NA CASSTRTGANTGELFF TGCGCCAGCAGCACCAGGACAGGAGCGAACACCGGGGAGCTGTTTTTT
NA 15 TRBJ1-5 TRBV28 few CASSLGGREDQPQHF TGTGCCAGCAGTTTAGGGGGCAGGGAGGATCAGCCCCAGCATTTT
TRBD1 13 TRBJ2-5 TRBV7-2 NA CASSWDRSETQYF TGTGCCAGCAGCTGGGACAGGTCCGAGACCCAGTACTTC
TRBD2 18 TRBJ2-7 TRBV4-3 NA CASSQDGGGVAGVYEQYF TGCGCCAGCAGCCAAGATGGCGGGGGGGTAGCGGGAGTCTACGAGCAGTACTTC
NA 14 TRBJ1-1 TRBV12-3/TRBV12-4 few CASSLAGTGTEAFF TGTGCCAGCAGTCTCGCCGGGACCGGCACTGAAGCTTTCTTT
TRBD1 14 TRBJ1-5 TRBV20-1 NA CSAQQGTTNQPQHF TGCAGTGCGCAACAGGGGACTACTAATCAGCCCCAGCATTTT
TRBD2 16 TRBJ2-2 TRBV20-1 NA CSARDFPGLAAGELFF TGCAGTGCTAGAGATTTTCCGGGGCTAGCGGCCGGGGAGCTGTTTTTT
TRBD1 12 TRBJ2-5 TRBV5-1 NA CASRTGSETQYF TGCGCCAGTCGGACAGGGTCAGAGACCCAGTACTTC
TRBD2 16 TRBJ2-1 TRBV24-1 NA CATSDLFGTSTNEQFF TGTGCCACCAGTGATTTGTTTGGGACTAGTACTAATGAGCAGTTCTTC
NA 13 TRBJ2-5 TRBV20-1 NA CSARGEGRETQYF TGCAGTGCTAGAGGGGAAGGTAGGGAGACCCAGTACTTC
NA 15 TRBJ2-1 TRBV12-3/TRBV12-4 few CASSPWRASYNEQFF TGTGCCAGCAGTCCCTGGAGGGCCTCCTACAATGAGCAGTTCTTC
NA 15 TRBJ2-3 TRBV10-1 few CASSDNGIGTDTQYF TGCGCCAGCAGTGACAACGGGATTGGAACAGATACGCAGTATTTT